This passage covers 19 T cell receptor beta chains from one sample sequenced in a study of OX40 agonist ivuxolimab in advanced cancers. The library was prepared using the immunoSEQ multiplex PCR assay. The source is immuneACCESS, and TCRdb retained only in-frame sequences with V and J called. Part of the clones is not carried over; for the studies checked, unresolved V genes explain less than half of this, and the remainder is unexplained. Within this sample are tens of thousands of clones, with 75% to 90% of them counted one time only. In total, the top ten clones hold approximately 40% of the sample. The material sequenced was CD4+ or CD8+ T cells sorted from blood, taken in a trial of the OX40 agonist ivuxolimab. The origin of the receptors is an adult with an advanced solid tumor such as melanoma, head and neck, liver or kidney cancer.

Only a few counts were recorded for this clone. This rearrangement joins TRBV5-4 to TRBJ2-7; D remains unclear. V was cut by 7 bases and J by 0 bases, with 11 bases left in between. The CDR3 length is 13 residues. The V gene's germline CDR1 is SGHNT and CDR2 YYREEE (reference sequence). The CDR3: CASGQENSYEQYF. Written as DNA, the CDR3 is TGTGCCAGCGGGCAGGAGAACTCCTACGAGCAGTACTTC.

The CDR3 DNA follows: TGTGCCACCAGCAGCGGGGGACAGCTTACCTACGAGCAGTACTTC. Its translation is CATSSGGQLTYEQYF. The V and J genes are TRBV15 and TRBJ2-7, with D perhaps matching TRBD1 (7 bases). CDR3 length: 15 residues. With 3 bases removed from V and 2 bases from J, the gap between germline ends came to 14 bases. Germline V gives CDR1 LNHNV, CDR2 YYDKDF (reference sequence).

Only one count was recorded for this clone. The genes are TRBV28 and TRBJ2-1; 7 positions match TRBD2. V trimming: 2 bases; J trimming: 6 bases; junction bases outside the gene matches: 1. There are 13 residues in the CDR3. Germline CDR1 is MDHEN and CDR2 is SYDVKM. The CDR3 coding sequence is TGTGCCAGCAGTTTAGGACTAGTCAATGAGCAGTTCTTC. Its protein product is CASSLGLVNEQFF.

J is TRBJ2-7 and V is TRBV7-9; TRBD1 or TRBD2 may be the D gene (5 bases each). The CDR3 is 14 amino acids. The germline V and J ends were trimmed by 3 bases and 2 bases, with 11 bases remaining between them. Looked up from germline, CDR1 is SEHNR and CDR2 is FQNEAQ (reference sequence). DNA of the CDR3: TGTGCCAGCAGCTTCCGGGACGGTCCCTACGAGCAGTACTTC. Translation: CASSFRDGPYEQYF.

This chain uses TRBV18 with TRBJ2-1, with D perhaps matching TRBD2 (6 bases). Germline lookup yields CDR1 KGHSH and CDR2 LQKENI. The CDR3 consists of 13 residues. V was cut by 4 bases and J by 4 bases, with 8 bases left in between. The CDR3 sequence is CASSRGGYNEQFF. The CDR3 nucleotides are TGTGCCAGCTCACGCGGAGGGTACAATGAGCAGTTCTTC.

The CDR3 DNA reads as TGTGCCAGCAGCCCCAGGAGCAGTATCCCAGCCTACGAGCAGTACTTC. This encodes CASSPRSSIPAYEQYF. This chain uses TRBV5-8 with TRBJ2-7, with D uncertain. The V gene's germline CDR1 is SGHTS and CDR2 YDEGEE. The CDR3 has 16 amino acids. The V and J ends lost 4 bases and 2 bases respectively, with 19 bases between them.

J is TRBJ2-7 and V is TRBV6-5, with a weak D call TRBD2 (6 bases). The germline CDR1 and CDR2 sequences are MNHEY and SVGAGI. The CDR3 contains 14 residues. The V end lost 11 bases, the J end lost 0 bases, and 17 bases lay between the germline ends. The CDR3 region is CAGGSGTYSYEQYF. The CDR3 region has the DNA TGTGCCGGGGGTAGCGGAACTTACTCCTACGAGCAGTACTTC.

This clone is large in the sample. The rearrangement uses TRBV5-6 and TRBJ2-1, with 7 bases aligning to TRBD2. J was trimmed by 2 bases and V by 0 bases; bases with no gene match: 5. CDR3 length: 16 amino acids. Germline CDR1 is SGHDT and CDR2 is YYEEEE. This CDR3 reads CASSLDAGATYNEQFF. Here the CDR3 DNA reads TGTGCCAGCAGCTTGGATGCGGGAGCTACCTACAATGAGCAGTTCTTC.

The chain links TRBV9 to TRBJ2-5; 10 bases are shared with TRBD1. The CDR3 has 16 residues. Trimming cost V 3 bases and J 4 bases; bases outside gene matches: 9. From germline, CDR1 is SGDLS and CDR2 YYNGEE. This chain's CDR3 is CASSDLGTGAGETQYF. CDR3 DNA: TGTGCCAGCAGCGACCTCGGGACAGGGGCTGGAGAGACCCAGTACTTC. Combining the CDR3 with reference TRBV9 and TRBJ2-5 gives the whole variable domain DSGVTQTPKHLITATGQRVTLRCSPRSGDLSVYWYQQSLDQGLQFLIQYYNGEERAKGNILERFSAQQFPDLHSELNLSSLELGDSALYFCASSDLGTGAGETQYFGPGTRLLVL.

The V and J genes are TRBV19 and TRBJ2-3, with 7 bases aligning to TRBD2. The CDR3 is 14 amino acids. Per germline, CDR1 LNHDA and CDR2 SQIVND (reference sequence). The CDR3 DNA is TGTGCTCCCCCCCCTAGCGGAAGCACAGATACGCAGTATTTT. Translating gives CAPPPSGSTDTQYF.

V is TRBV7-9 and J is TRBJ2-6, with a possible D match to TRBD2 (6 bases). The length of the CDR3 is 16 residues. The germline V gene encodes CDR1 SEHNR and CDR2 FQNEAQ (reference sequence). As DNA, the CDR3 is TGTGCAGGCCGGAGGGCTCCGCGCTCTGGGGCCAACGTCCTGACTTTC. Protein sequence: CAGRRAPRSGANVLTF.

The chain links TRBV5-1 to TRBJ2-2; 12 bases fit TRBD2. Trimming at V came to 3 bases and at J to 6 bases, leaving 6 bases not matched to a gene. Germline CDR1 and CDR2: SGHRS and YFSETQ. This CDR3 region has 16 residues. This CDR3 reads CASSSPTSGRSGELFF. CDR3 DNA sequence: TGCGCCAGCAGCTCGCCGACTAGCGGGAGATCCGGGGAGCTGTTTTTT.

The chain couples TRBV28 to TRBJ2-7; perhaps TRBD1 as D (6 bases). Germline CDR1 MDHEN, CDR2 SYDVKM. There are 15 residues in the CDR3. V lost 5 bases and J lost 2, with 16 bases in between. CDR3 DNA: TGTGCCAGCAGTACCAGACAGGATTCGCCCTACGAGCAGTACTTC. Translating gives CASSTRQDSPYEQYF.

J is TRBJ2-7 and V is TRBV6-4; TRBD1 or TRBD2 may be the D gene (5 bases each). The CDR3 covers 20 residues. Germline V gives CDR1 MRHNA, CDR2 SNTAGT. V lost 2 bases and J 6 bases, leaving 32 bases between the germline ends. In nucleotides, the CDR3 is TGTGCCAGCAGTGACACTAAAAACCGGGACCAGCAGGACCCCAACCGCGAGCAGTACTTC. Protein product: CASSDTKNRDQQDPNREQYF.

V is TRBV30 and J is TRBJ2-7; D remains unclear. Between the trimmed V and J ends, which lost 2 bases and 4 bases, there was a span of 9 bases. Germline CDR1 reads GTSNPN; CDR2 reads SVGIG (reference sequence). This CDR3 has 12 residues. CDR3 loop: CAWSYLSYEQYF. CDR3 DNA: TGTGCCTGGAGTTATTTGAGTTACGAGCAGTACTTC.

This chain connects TRBV21-1 to TRBJ2-3; the table's D call, TRBD1, was not checked against the DNA. TRBV21-1 is marked as a pseudogene. CDR3 length: 14 residues. The CDR3 protein is CASSKRTSTDTQYF. The CDR3 bases are TGTGCCAGCAGCAAAAGGACAAGCACAGATACGCAGTATTTT.

The chain carries TRBV7-6 and TRBJ1-1, with D unclear. V was trimmed by 4 bases and J by 3 bases, leaving 15 bases between them. Germline V gene sequence: CDR1 SGHVS, CDR2 FNYEAQ. The CDR3 consists of 15 residues. The CDR3 protein is CASSSYGGWDTEAFF. CDR3 bases: TGTGCCAGCAGCTCATACGGAGGTTGGGACACTGAAGCTTTCTTT. Variable domain in full (rest from reference TRBV7-6 and TRBJ1-1): GAGVSQSPRYKVTKRGQDVALRCDPISGHVSLYWYRQALGQGPEFLTYFNYEAQQDKSGLPNDRFSAERPEGSISTLTIQRTEQRDSAMYRCASSSYGGWDTEAFFGQGTRLTVV.

The chain uses TRBV4-3 and TRBJ2-6; D possibly corresponds to TRBD1 (6 bases). CDR3 length equals 16 residues. The V and J ends lost 0 bases and 2 bases respectively, with 8 bases between them. Germline values: CDR1 LGHNA, CDR2 YSLEER. The CDR3 coding sequence is TGCGCCAGCAGCCAAGATGGGACAACTGGGGCCAACGTCCTGACTTTC. Its protein product is CASSQDGTTGANVLTF.

The V and J genes are TRBV6-5 and TRBJ2-7, with 9 bases that match TRBD1. The length of the CDR3 is 14 residues. Looked up from germline, CDR1 is MNHEY and CDR2 is SVGAGI. J gave up 5 bases and V 6 bases, and 8 bases lay outside the gene matches. The CDR3 bases are TGTGCCAGCAGAGCCGGGACAGGGTTCGACGAGCAGTACTTC. Translated: CASRAGTGFDEQYF.